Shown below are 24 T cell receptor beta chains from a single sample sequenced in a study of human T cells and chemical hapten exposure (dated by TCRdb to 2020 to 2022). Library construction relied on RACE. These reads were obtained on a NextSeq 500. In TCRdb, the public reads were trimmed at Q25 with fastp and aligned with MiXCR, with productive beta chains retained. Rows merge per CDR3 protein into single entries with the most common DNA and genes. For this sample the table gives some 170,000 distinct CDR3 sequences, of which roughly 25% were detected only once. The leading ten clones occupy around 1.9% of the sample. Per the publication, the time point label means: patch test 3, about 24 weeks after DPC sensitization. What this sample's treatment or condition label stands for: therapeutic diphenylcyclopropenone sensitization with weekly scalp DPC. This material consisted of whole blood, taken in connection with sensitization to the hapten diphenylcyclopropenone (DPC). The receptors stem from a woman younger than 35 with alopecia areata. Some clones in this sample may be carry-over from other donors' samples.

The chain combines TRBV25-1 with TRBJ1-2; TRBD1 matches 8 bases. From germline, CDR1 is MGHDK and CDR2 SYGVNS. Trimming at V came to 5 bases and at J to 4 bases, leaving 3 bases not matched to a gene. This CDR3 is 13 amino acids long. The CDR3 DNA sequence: TGTGCCAGCAGTAGGGACAGGAGCTATGGCTACACCTTC. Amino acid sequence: CASSRDRSYGYTF.

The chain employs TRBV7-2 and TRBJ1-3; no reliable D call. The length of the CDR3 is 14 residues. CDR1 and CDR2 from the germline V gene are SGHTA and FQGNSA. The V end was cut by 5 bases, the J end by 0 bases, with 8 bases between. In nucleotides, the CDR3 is TGTGCCAGCAGCAACCCGTACTCTGGAAACACCATATATTTT. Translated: CASSNPYSGNTIYF. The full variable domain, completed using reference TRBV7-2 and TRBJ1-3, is GAGVSQSPSNKVTEKGKDVELRCDPISGHTALYWYRQSLGQGLEFLIYFQGNSAPDKSGLPSDRFSAERTGGSVSTLTIQRTQQEDSAVYLCASSNPYSGNTIYFGEGSWLTVV.

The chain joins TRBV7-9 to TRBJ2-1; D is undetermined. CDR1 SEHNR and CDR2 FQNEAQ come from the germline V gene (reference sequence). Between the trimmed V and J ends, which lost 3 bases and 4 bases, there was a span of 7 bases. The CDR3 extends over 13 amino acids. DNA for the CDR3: TGTGCCAGCAGCTTGGGGATTTACAATGAGCAGTTCTTC. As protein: CASSLGIYNEQFF.

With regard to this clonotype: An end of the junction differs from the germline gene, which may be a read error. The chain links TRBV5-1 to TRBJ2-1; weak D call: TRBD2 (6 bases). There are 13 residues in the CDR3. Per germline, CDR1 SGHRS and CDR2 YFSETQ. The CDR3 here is CASFQRSSTGLYF. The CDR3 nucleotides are TGCGCCAGCTTCCAGCGAAGCTCTACGGGACTCTACTTC.

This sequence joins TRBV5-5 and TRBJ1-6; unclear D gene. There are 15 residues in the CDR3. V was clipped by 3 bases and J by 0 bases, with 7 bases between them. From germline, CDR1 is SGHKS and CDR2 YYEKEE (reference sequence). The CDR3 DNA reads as TGTGCCAGCAGCTCCCTAAGCTCCTATAATTCACCCCTCCACTTT. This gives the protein CASSSLSSYNSPLHF.

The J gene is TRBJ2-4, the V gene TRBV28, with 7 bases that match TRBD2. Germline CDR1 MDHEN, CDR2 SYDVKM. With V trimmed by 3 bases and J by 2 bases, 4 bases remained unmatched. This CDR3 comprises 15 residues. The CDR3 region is CASSLGGRTKNIQYF. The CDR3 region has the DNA TGTGCCAGCAGTTTGGGCGGGAGAACCAAAAACATTCAGTACTTC.

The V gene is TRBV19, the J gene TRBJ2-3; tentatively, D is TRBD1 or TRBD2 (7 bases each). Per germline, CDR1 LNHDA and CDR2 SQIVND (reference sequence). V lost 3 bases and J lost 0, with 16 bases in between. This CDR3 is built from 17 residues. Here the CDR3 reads CASSIQGGGTSTDTQYF. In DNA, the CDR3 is TGTGCCAGTAGTATCCAGGGGGGGGGCACTAGCACAGATACGCAGTATTTT.

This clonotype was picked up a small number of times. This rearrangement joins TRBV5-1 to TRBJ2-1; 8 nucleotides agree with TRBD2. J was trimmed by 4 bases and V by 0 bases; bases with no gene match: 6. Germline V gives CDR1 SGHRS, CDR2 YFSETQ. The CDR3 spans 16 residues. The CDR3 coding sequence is TGCGCCAGCAGCTTGGTTCTAGCGGGTAGATACAATGAGCAGTTCTTC. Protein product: CASSLVLAGRYNEQFF.

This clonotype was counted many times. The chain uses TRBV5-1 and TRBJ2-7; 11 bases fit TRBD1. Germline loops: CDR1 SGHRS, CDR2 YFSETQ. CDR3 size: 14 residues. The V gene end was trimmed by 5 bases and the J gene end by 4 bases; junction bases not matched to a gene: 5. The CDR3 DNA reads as TGCGCCAGCAGACGGACAGGGGGCGCGTACGAGCAGTACTTC. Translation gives CASRRTGGAYEQYF. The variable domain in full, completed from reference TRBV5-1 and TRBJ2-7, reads KAGVTQTPRYLIKTRGQQVTLSCSPISGHRSVSWYQQTPGQGLQFLFEYFSETQRNKGNFPGRFSGRQFSNSRSEMNVSTLELGDSALYLCASRRTGGAYEQYFGPGTRLTVT.

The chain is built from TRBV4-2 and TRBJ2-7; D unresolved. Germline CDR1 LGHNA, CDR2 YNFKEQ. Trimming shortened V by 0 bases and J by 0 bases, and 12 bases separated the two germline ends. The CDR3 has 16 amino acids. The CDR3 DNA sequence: TGTGCCAGCAGCCAAGATCCGTCGGTTAGCTCCTACGAGCAGTACTTC. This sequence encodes CASSQDPSVSSYEQYF.

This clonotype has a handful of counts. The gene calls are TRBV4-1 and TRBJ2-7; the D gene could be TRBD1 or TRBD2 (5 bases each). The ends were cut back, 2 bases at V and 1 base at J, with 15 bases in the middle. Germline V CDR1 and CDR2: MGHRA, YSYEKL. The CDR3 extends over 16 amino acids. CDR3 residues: CASSQRWGSRSYEQYF. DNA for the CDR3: TGCGCCAGCAGCCAAAGGTGGGGGAGCCGGTCCTACGAGCAGTACTTC.

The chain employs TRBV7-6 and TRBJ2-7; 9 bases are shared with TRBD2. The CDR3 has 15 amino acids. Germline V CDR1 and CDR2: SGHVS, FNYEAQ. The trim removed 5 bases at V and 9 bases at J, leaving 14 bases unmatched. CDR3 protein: CASSPGSREGLGQYF. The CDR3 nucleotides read TGTGCCAGCAGCCCGGGCTCGCGGGAGGGTTTAGGGCAGTACTTC.

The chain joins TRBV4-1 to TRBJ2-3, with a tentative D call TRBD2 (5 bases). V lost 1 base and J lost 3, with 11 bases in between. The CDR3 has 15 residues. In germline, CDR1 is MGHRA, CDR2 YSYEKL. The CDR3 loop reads CASSQVRTATDTQYF. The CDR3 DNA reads TGCGCCAGCAGCCAAGTGAGGACTGCTACAGATACGCAGTATTTT.

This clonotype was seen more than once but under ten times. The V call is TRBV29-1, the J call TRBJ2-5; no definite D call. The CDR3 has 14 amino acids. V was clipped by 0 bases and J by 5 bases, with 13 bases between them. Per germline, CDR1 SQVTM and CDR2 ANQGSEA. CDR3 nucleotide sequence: TGCAGCGTTGAAGATAAAAGGAGTCGGGAGACCCAGTACTTC. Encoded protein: CSVEDKRSRETQYF.

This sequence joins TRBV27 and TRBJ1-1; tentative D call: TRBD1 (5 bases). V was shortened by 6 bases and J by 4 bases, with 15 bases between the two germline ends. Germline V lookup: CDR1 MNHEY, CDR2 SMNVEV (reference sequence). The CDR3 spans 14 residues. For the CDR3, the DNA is TGTGCCAGCAGCCCGGGACTGCTGATCACTGAAGCTTTCTTT. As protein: CASSPGLLITEAFF.

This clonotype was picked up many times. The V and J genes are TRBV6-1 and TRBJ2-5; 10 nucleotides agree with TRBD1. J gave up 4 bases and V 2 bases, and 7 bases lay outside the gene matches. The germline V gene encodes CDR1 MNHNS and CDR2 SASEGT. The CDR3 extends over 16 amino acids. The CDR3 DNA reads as TGTGCCAGCAGTGAACCATACCGGGACAGGGGAGAGACCCAGTACTTC. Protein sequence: CASSEPYRDRGETQYF.

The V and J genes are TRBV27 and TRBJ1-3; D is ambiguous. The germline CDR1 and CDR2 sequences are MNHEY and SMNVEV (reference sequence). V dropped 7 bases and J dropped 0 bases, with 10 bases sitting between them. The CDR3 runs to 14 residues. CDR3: CASKGTHSGNTIYF. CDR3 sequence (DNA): TGTGCCAGCAAGGGCACCCACTCTGGAAACACCATATATTTT.

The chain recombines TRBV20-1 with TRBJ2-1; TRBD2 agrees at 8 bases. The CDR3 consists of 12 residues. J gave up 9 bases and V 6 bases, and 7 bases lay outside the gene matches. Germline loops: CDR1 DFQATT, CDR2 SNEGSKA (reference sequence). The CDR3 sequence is CSATGLVAEQFF. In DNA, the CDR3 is TGCAGTGCCACGGGACTAGTGGCTGAGCAGTTCTTC.

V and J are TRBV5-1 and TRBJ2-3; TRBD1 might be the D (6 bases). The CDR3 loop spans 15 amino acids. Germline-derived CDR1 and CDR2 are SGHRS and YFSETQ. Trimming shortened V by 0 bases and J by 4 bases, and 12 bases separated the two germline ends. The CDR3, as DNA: TGCGCCAGCAGCTTGGACAGGGTCGGGGCAGATACGCAGTATTTT. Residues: CASSLDRVGADTQYF.

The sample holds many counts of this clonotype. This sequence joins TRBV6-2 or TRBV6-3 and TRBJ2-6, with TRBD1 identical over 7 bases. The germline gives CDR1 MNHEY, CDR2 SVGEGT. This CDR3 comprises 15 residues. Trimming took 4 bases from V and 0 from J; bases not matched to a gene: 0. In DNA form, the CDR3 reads TGTGCCAGCAGTTGGACAGGCTCTGGGGCCAACGTCCTGACTTTC. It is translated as CASSWTGSGANVLTF.

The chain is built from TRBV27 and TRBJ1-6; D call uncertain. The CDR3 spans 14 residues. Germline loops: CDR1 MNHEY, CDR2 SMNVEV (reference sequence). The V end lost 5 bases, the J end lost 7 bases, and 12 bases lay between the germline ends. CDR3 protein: CASSPTLVNSPLHF. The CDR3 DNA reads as TGTGCCAGCAGTCCAACCCTAGTAAATTCACCCCTCCACTTT.

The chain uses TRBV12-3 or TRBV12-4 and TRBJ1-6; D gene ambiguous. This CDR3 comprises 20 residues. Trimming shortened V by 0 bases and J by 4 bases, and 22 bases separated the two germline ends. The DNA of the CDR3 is TGTGCCAGCAGTTTAGCGCCGGGAGTCCCCCACAATTTATATAATTCACCCCTCCACTTT. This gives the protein CASSLAPGVPHNLYNSPLHF.

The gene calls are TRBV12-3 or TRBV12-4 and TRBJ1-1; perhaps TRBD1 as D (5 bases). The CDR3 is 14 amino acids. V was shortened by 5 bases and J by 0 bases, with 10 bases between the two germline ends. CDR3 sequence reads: CASSADSMNTEAFF. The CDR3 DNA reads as TGTGCCAGCAGTGCAGACAGCATGAACACTGAAGCTTTCTTT.

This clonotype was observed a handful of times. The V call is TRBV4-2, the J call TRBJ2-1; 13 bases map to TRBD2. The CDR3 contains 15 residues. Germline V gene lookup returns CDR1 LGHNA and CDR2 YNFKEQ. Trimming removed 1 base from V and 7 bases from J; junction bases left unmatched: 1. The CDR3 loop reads CASSQGLAGGNEQFF. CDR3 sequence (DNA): TGTGCCAGCAGCCAAGGACTAGCGGGAGGAAATGAGCAGTTCTTC.